The 23 T cell receptor beta chains in this list originate from one sample, sequenced in a study of shared clonotypes between healthy human individuals. Naive CD8 cells lacked CD45RO and underwent positive selection for CCR7, leaving out terminally differentiated effector memory CD45RA+ cells. Sequencing used immunoSEQ multiplex PCR; TCRdb keeps in-frame clones, though not all of them. The data contain about 2.1 million clones, 85% to 95% of them singletons. Material: naive CD8+ T cells from PBMCs. Receptors originate from a man between 18 and 29 years old in good health. Some clones in this sample may be carry-over from other donors' samples.

This chain links TRBV7-9 with TRBJ2-5; D is possibly TRBD1 (5 bases). The germline V gene has CDR1 SEHNR and CDR2 FQNEAQ (reference sequence). There are 11 residues in the CDR3. With 2 bases removed from V and 9 bases from J, the gap between germline ends came to 7 bases. In DNA, the CDR3 is TGTGCCAGCAGCTTACAGGGATCCCAGTACTTC. Its translation is CASSLQGSQYF.

The chain couples TRBV10-1 to TRBJ2-1, with 9 bases that match TRBD2. Germline assignment: CDR1 WNHNN and CDR2 SYGVQD (reference sequence). The CDR3 has 14 residues. The trim removed 5 bases at V and 3 bases at J, leaving 2 bases unmatched. CDR3 in amino acids: CASSSSGNYNEQFF. The CDR3 DNA is TGCGCCAGCAGTTCTAGCGGGAACTACAATGAGCAGTTCTTC.

The chain joins TRBV30 to TRBJ2-1, with D unresolved. Germline-derived CDR1 and CDR2 are GTSNPN and SVGIG (reference sequence). V lost 0 bases and J 8 bases, leaving 14 bases between the germline ends. The CDR3 covers 14 residues. CDR3 DNA sequence: TGTGCCTGGAGTGTTGGCACCCGAGTGCATGAGCAGTTCTTC. This translates into CAWSVGTRVHEQFF.

The chain has TRBV14 and TRBJ2-2; 8 bases agree with TRBD2. Germline V gene sequence: CDR1 SGHDN, CDR2 FVKESK. This CDR3 contains 15 residues. The trim removed 6 bases at V and 4 bases at J, leaving 7 bases unmatched. This CDR3 reads CASSSDREGTGELFF. The CDR3 nucleotides read TGTGCCAGCAGTTCAGACCGGGAGGGCACCGGGGAGCTGTTTTTT. The full variable domain, rest sourced from reference TRBV14 and TRBJ2-2, is EAGVTQFPSHSVIEKGQTVTLRCDPISGHDNLYWYRRVMGKEIKFLLHFVKESKQDESGMPNNRFLAERTGGTYSTLKVQPAELEDSGVYFCASSSDREGTGELFFGEGSRLTVL.

The rearrangement links TRBV4-1 to TRBJ1-3; D might be TRBD1 (5 bases). Trimming took 2 bases from V and 1 from J, leaving 12 bases between them. Germline-derived CDR1 and CDR2 are MGHRA and YSYEKL. The CDR3 is 16 amino acids. CDR3 residues: CASSQIVGGSGNTIYF. The CDR3 nucleotides are TGCGCCAGCAGCCAAATCGTTGGGGGATCTGGAAACACCATATATTTT.

J is TRBJ1-1 and V is TRBV5-8; D may be TRBD1 (5 bases). Trimming left V 0 bases short and J 1 base short, with 7 bases between. This CDR3 has 14 residues. Germline V CDR1 and CDR2: SGHTS, YDEGEE. The CDR3 protein is CASSLAGGNTEAFF. Here the CDR3 DNA reads TGTGCCAGCAGCTTGGCTGGGGGGAACACTGAAGCTTTCTTT.

The V and J genes are TRBV29-1 and TRBJ2-7; 12 bases fit TRBD2. This CDR3 is built from 14 residues. After removal of 5 bases from V and 3 bases from J, the junction contained 5 bases not matched to a gene. CDR1 SQVTM and CDR2 ANQGSEA come from the germline V gene. CDR3 residues: CSVTRLAGDYEQYF. The CDR3, as DNA: TGCAGCGTTACCAGACTAGCGGGAGACTACGAGCAGTACTTC.

This sequence joins TRBV5-4 and TRBJ2-3; 10 bases fit TRBD1. The J segment lost 2 bases and the V segment lost 5 bases, leaving 8 bases of the junction unmatched. Germline CDR1 is SGHNT and CDR2 is YYREEE (reference sequence). The length of the CDR3 is 16 residues. For the CDR3, the DNA is TGTGCCAGCAGGGGGACGGGACAGGGGTCCACAGATACGCAGTATTTT. It translates to CASRGTGQGSTDTQYF.

In the case of this clone: A read error may produce the germline difference seen at one junction end. The chain recombines TRBV10-3 with TRBJ2-3, with 9 bases identical to TRBD2. CDR1 and CDR2 (germline): ENHRY, SYGVKD. CDR3 length: 20 amino acids. CDR3 sequence (DNA): TGTGCCGTCAGTGAGTCGGCTAGCGGGGCCCTTACGGGAACTGAAGATACGCAGTATTTT. Its protein product is CAVSESASGALTGTEDTQYF.

CDR3 DNA: TGTGCCAGTTCCGGGAGATCGAACACTGAAGCTTTCTTT. Translation gives CASSGRSNTEAFF. The chain uses TRBV7-6 and TRBJ1-1; unclear D gene. This CDR3 has 13 amino acids. V was clipped by 9 bases and J by 1 base, with 12 bases between them. Germline V gives CDR1 SGHVS, CDR2 FNYEAQ.

This chain connects TRBV29-1 to TRBJ1-2; TRBD1 agrees at 7 bases. The germline CDR1 and CDR2 sequences are SQVTM and ANQGSEA. The CDR3 length is 15 residues. Trimming took 7 bases from V and 4 from J; bases not matched to a gene: 15. CDR3 sequence (DNA): TGCAGCGCCCTACGGGACAGTCCGCTACTCTATGGCTACACCTTC. It encodes CSALRDSPLLYGYTF.

The V and J genes are TRBV9 and TRBJ2-7, with 10 nucleotides matching TRBD2. Trimming cost V 4 bases and J 3 bases; bases outside gene matches: 4. The CDR3 consists of 14 residues. Germline V lookup: CDR1 SGDLS, CDR2 YYNGEE. CDR3 coding DNA: TGTGCCAGCAGCTCTAGCGGGAGTCGCTACGAGCAGTACTTC. Translation: CASSSSGSRYEQYF.

On this clone: With a much larger clone just one base away, this may be a read error. The chain carries TRBV6-1 and TRBJ2-2; 10 nucleotides align to TRBD2. Trimming cost V 2 bases and J 6 bases; bases outside gene matches: 3. The germline CDR1 and CDR2 sequences are MNHNS and SASEGT. The CDR3 sequence is 15 residues long. CDR3 sequence reads: CASSELAGDPGELFF. In DNA form, the CDR3 reads TGTGCCAGCAGTGAACTAGCGGGAGACCCCGGGGAGCTGTTTTTT.

About this clone itself: Other DNA variants within this sample encode the same CDR3. This rearrangement joins TRBV28 to TRBJ1-5, with D perhaps matching TRBD1 (6 bases). The CDR3 sequence is 12 residues long. The germline V gene has CDR1 MDHEN and CDR2 SYDVKM. V lost 8 bases to trimming and J lost 4 bases, with 9 bases between them. The CDR3 DNA is TGTGCCAGCTTAAGGGGGAATCAGCCCCAGCATTTT. Its protein is CASLRGNQPQHF.

The genes are TRBV27 and TRBJ2-1; 7 bases agree with TRBD1. Germline CDR1 reads MNHEY; CDR2 reads SMNVEV (reference sequence). The CDR3 is 16 amino acids. The V gene end was trimmed by 0 bases and the J gene end by 3 bases; junction bases not matched to a gene: 5. For the CDR3, the DNA is TGTGCCAGCAGTTTATCTCGGACAGGCCTCTACAATGAGCAGTTCTTC. Amino acid sequence: CASSLSRTGLYNEQFF.

The chain is built from TRBV11-2 and TRBJ2-7; 9 bases are shared with TRBD2. V dropped 3 bases and J dropped 2; count of bases not matched to a gene: 14. This CDR3 contains 18 residues. The germline gives CDR1 SGHAT, CDR2 FQNNGV. CDR3 protein: CASSLGTPYGGRAYEQYF. DNA for the CDR3: TGTGCCAGCAGCTTGGGGACTCCTTACGGCGGGAGGGCCTACGAGCAGTACTTC.

The chain recombines TRBV9 with TRBJ2-7; possibly TRBD1 for D (5 bases). Germline loops: CDR1 SGDLS, CDR2 YYNGEE. The CDR3 loop spans 16 amino acids. Trimming shortened V by 0 bases and J by 1 base, and 14 bases separated the two germline ends. CDR3 coding DNA: TGTGCCAGCAGCGTAGGTAGGGGCCTAGGATCCTACGAGCAGTACTTC. Translated, it gives CASSVGRGLGSYEQYF.

The chain links TRBV9 to TRBJ2-2; the match to TRBD2 covers 11 bases. Germline loops: CDR1 SGDLS, CDR2 YYNGEE. V lost 0 bases to trimming and J lost 2 bases; unmatched junction nucleotides: 6. The CDR3 has 18 amino acids. This CDR3 is CASSVGVSGRENTGELFF. Written as DNA, the CDR3 is TGTGCCAGCAGCGTAGGGGTTAGCGGGAGGGAAAACACCGGGGAGCTGTTTTTT.

For the CDR3, the DNA is TGTGCCAGCAGTGAAGCAGGACTAGCGGTGGCCTACGAGCAGTACTTC. Translating gives CASSEAGLAVAYEQYF. The chain recombines TRBV2 with TRBJ2-7; 10 bases align to TRBD2. CDR1 is SNHLY and CDR2 is FYNNEI in the germline V gene. V shed 0 bases, J shed 2 bases, and the junction held 4 bases outside the gene matches. The CDR3 is made up of 16 amino acids. The full variable domain, completed using reference TRBV2 and TRBJ2-7, is EPEVTQTPSHQVTQMGQEVILRCVPISNHLYFYWYRQILGQKVEFLVSFYNNEISEKSEIFDDQFSVERPDGSNFTLKIRSTKLEDSAMYFCASSEAGLAVAYEQYFGPGTRLTVT.

The chain uses TRBV19 and TRBJ1-2; D perhaps matches TRBD1 (5 bases). Between the trimmed V and J ends, which lost 4 bases and 8 bases, there was a span of 17 bases. CDR1 and CDR2 (germline): LNHDA, SQIVND (reference sequence). The CDR3 runs 14 residues. The CDR3 loop is CASSTGSVFYGYTF. The DNA for the CDR3 is TGTGCCAGTAGTACAGGGTCTGTCTTCTACGGCTACACCTTC.

The chain is built from TRBV14 and TRBJ1-1; D is perhaps TRBD1 (5 bases). The germline gives CDR1 SGHDN, CDR2 FVKESK. V gave up 5 bases and J gave up 7 bases, with 20 bases separating them. The CDR3 has 15 amino acids. The DNA for the CDR3 is TGTGCCAGCAGCGGCCGTAAGGCGGAGACAGTTGAAGCTTTCTTT. It specifies CASSGRKAETVEAFF.

This chain uses TRBV19 with TRBJ2-7; D remains ambiguous. Germline V gene sequence: CDR1 LNHDA, CDR2 SQIVND (reference sequence). Trimming cost V 8 bases and J 3 bases, with 11 bases left between them. This CDR3 has 12 amino acids. The CDR3 is CASHGPNYEQYF. The DNA of the CDR3 is TGTGCCAGTCATGGACCGAACTACGAGCAGTACTTC.

The chain's CDR3 is CASTIGGAGANVLTF. The DNA for the CDR3 is TGTGCCAGCACCATAGGGGGAGCTGGGGCCAACGTCCTGACTTTC. The chain joins TRBV27 to TRBJ2-6; D possibly corresponds to TRBD1 (6 bases). The CDR3 loop spans 15 amino acids. CDR1 is MNHEY and CDR2 is SMNVEV in the germline V gene (reference sequence). V was clipped by 7 bases and J by 2 bases, with 12 bases between them.